This passage covers 27 T cell receptor beta chains from one sample sequenced in a study of blood T cells in healthy people across ages. Alongside a J-beta primer mix, a sample-barcoded 5' primer served in a second PCR lasting about 7 to 11 cycles. In TCRdb, the 5' RACE reads were re-called with MiXCR into one record per CDR3 protein. The data contain some 640,000 distinct CDR3 sequences, approximately 50% of them singletons. Sequencing was done on a sample of blood. These receptors were taken from a woman aged 60-70 years in good health.

The V and J genes are TRBV7-2 and TRBJ2-4; 12 positions agree with TRBD2. Near its end, the DNA agrees better with TRBJ2-7, so the J call may be wrong. The CDR3 is 15 residues long. In germline, CDR1 is SGHTA, CDR2 FQGNSA. As DNA, the CDR3 is TGTGCCAGCAGCTACGGGACTAGCGGGTTGTACGAGCAGTACTTC. Translation gives CASSYGTSGLYEQYF.

This clonotype was seen only a few times. The V gene is TRBV12-3 or TRBV12-4, the J gene TRBJ1-2; perhaps TRBD1 as D (5 bases). Trimming left V 6 bases short and J 7 bases short, with 9 bases between. There are 11 residues in the CDR3. The DNA of the CDR3 is TGTGCCAGCAGCCCGGGGGTTGGCTACACCTTC. It yields the protein CASSPGVGYTF.

The rearrangement links TRBV4-3 to TRBJ1-1; D remains ambiguous. The CDR3 has 15 amino acids. V lost 0 bases to trimming and J lost 1 base, with 9 bases between them. The germline gives CDR1 LGHNA, CDR2 YSLEER. For the CDR3, the DNA is TGCGCCAGCAGCCAAGAGGGCCAGAGGAACACTGAAGCTTTCTTT. This codes for CASSQEGQRNTEAFF.

This clonotype was found a few times. The rearrangement joins TRBV10-3 to TRBJ2-7; D is perhaps TRBD1 (7 bases). Germline V lookup: CDR1 ENHRY, CDR2 SYGVKD. The CDR3 extends over 15 amino acids. V dropped 0 bases and J dropped 5 bases, with 14 bases sitting between them. The CDR3 coding sequence is TGTGCCATCAGTGAGTCGTCAGGGGGGTTCGACGAGCAGTACTTC. It codes for CAISESSGGFDEQYF.

This clonotype was recorded a few times. This chain connects TRBV3-1 to TRBJ2-3, with TRBD2 matching 14 bases. With V trimmed by 4 bases and J by 7 bases, 4 bases remained unmatched. The germline CDR1 and CDR2 sequences are LGHDT and YNNKEL (reference sequence). This CDR3 has 15 amino acids. CDR3 coding DNA: TGTGCCAGCAGCCTCAGGACTAGCGGGAGGTATACGCAGTATTTT. Protein sequence: CASSLRTSGRYTQYF.

The chain links TRBV7-9 to TRBJ2-1; 7 nucleotides line up with TRBD1. The CDR3 length is 12 residues. Germline CDR1 is SEHNR and CDR2 is FQNEAQ (reference sequence). V trimming: 5 bases; J trimming: 10 bases; junction bases outside the gene matches: 5. CDR3 sequence reads: CASSPATGEQFF. CDR3 coding DNA: TGTGCCAGCAGCCCCGCGACAGGGGAGCAGTTCTTC.

The chain combines TRBV7-2 with TRBJ1-5; D is possibly TRBD1 (5 bases). The CDR3 totals 15 residues. Germline V gives CDR1 SGHTA, CDR2 FQGNSA. V lost 2 bases, J lost 3 bases, and 11 bases lay in between. The CDR3 protein is CASSLSGQANQPQHF. The CDR3 DNA is TGTGCCAGCAGCTTATCGGGGCAAGCCAATCAGCCCCAGCATTTT.

In this sample, this clonotype turned up a few times. This chain joins TRBV12-3 or TRBV12-4 and TRBJ2-3, with D possibly matching TRBD1 (6 bases). Deletions cut 10 bases from V and 6 bases from J, with 20 bases between. The CDR3 has 14 amino acids. The CDR3 region is CATQLTGKQDTQYF. The CDR3, as DNA: TGTGCCACCCAACTAACAGGGAAGCAGGATACGCAGTATTTT.

The chain employs TRBV5-1 and TRBJ2-3; 9 nucleotides match TRBD1. Trimming removed 3 bases from V and 6 bases from J; junction bases left unmatched: 5. Looked up from germline, CDR1 is SGHRS and CDR2 is YFSETQ. This CDR3 is built from 14 residues. CDR3 in DNA: TGCGCCAGCAGCTCCGCAGGGACAGGGGATACGCAGTATTTT. It codes for CASSSAGTGDTQYF.

The sample holds a few counts of this clonotype. V usage is TRBV25-1 and J usage is TRBJ1-1; TRBD1 aligns across 7 bases. CDR1 is MGHDK and CDR2 is SYGVNS in the germline V gene. The J segment lost 4 bases and the V segment lost 1 base, leaving 12 bases of the junction unmatched. CDR3 length equals 17 residues. CDR3 loop: CASSESLAGGISTEAFF. DNA of the CDR3: TGTGCCAGCAGTGAATCCCTCGCAGGGGGGATAAGCACTGAAGCTTTCTTT. The variable domain in full, completed from reference TRBV25-1 and TRBJ1-1, reads EADIYQTPRYLVIGTGKKITLECSQTMGHDKMYWYQQDPGMELHLIHYSYGVNSTEKGDLSSESTVSRIRTEHFPLTLESARPSHTSQYLCASSESLAGGISTEAFFGQGTRLTVV.

This clonotype has more than one count but fewer than ten. The CDR3 DNA is TGTGCCAGCAGCCCCGCCAGCGAGGGAGCAACCTACGAGCAGTACTTC. It codes for CASSPASEGATYEQYF. The chain links TRBV7-2 to TRBJ2-7; a possible D gene is TRBD2 (5 bases). Trimming removed 5 bases at V and 2 bases at J, with 19 bases between. The CDR3 length is 16 residues. Germline CDR1 and CDR2: SGHTA and FQGNSA.

Notes on this clonotype: A much larger clone sits a single nucleotide away, making a read error possible. The genes are TRBV12-3 or TRBV12-4 and TRBJ2-6; no definite D call. The CDR3 totals 12 residues. The CDR3 DNA sequence: TGTGCCAGCAGTTTTAGCTCCAGCGTCCTGATTTTC. Its translation: CASSFSSSVLIF.

This clonotype was counted between two and nine times. The chain carries TRBV14 and TRBJ2-5; possibly TRBD1 for D (5 bases). The CDR3 totals 16 residues. The ends were cut back, 4 bases at V and 1 base at J, with 16 bases in the middle. Germline V CDR1 and CDR2: SGHDN, FVKESK. DNA for the CDR3: TGTGCCAGCAGCCCTGTCATTAGGGGCTCCCAAGAGACCCAGTACTTC. It specifies CASSPVIRGSQETQYF.

V usage is TRBV7-2 and J usage is TRBJ1-4; the D gene is possibly TRBD1 (5 bases). The CDR3 has 15 residues. In germline, CDR1 is SGHTA, CDR2 FQGNSA. The V end was cut by 1 base, the J end by 6 bases, with 12 bases between. The CDR3 here is CASSLGGGGYEKLFF. The CDR3, as DNA: TGTGCCAGCAGCTTAGGGGGTGGGGGATATGAAAAACTGTTTTTT. Full variable domain (remainder filled in from reference TRBV7-2 and TRBJ1-4): GAGVSQSPSNKVTEKGKDVELRCDPISGHTALYWYRQSLGQGLEFLIYFQGNSAPDKSGLPSDRFSAERTGGSVSTLTIQRTQQEDSAVYLCASSLGGGGYEKLFFGSGTQLSVL.

This clonotype appeared a few times. A much larger clone differs from this one at a single base, so this may be a read error. The chain uses TRBV5-1 and TRBJ2-5, with TRBD2 matching 8 bases. This CDR3 is built from 14 residues. J was trimmed by 2 bases and V by 4 bases; bases with no gene match: 4. Germline assignment: CDR1 SGHRS and CDR2 YFSETQ. The CDR3 region is CASSGGLVQETQYF. DNA of the CDR3: TGCGCCAGCAGCGGGGGACTAGTTCAAGAGACCCAGTACTTC.

The chain employs TRBV6-6 and TRBJ2-3, with 8 bases fitting TRBD1. Germline loops: CDR1 MNHNY, CDR2 SVGAGI (reference sequence). This CDR3 has 13 residues. After removal of 4 bases from V and 5 bases from J, the junction contained 2 bases not matched to a gene. As DNA, the CDR3 is TGTGCCAGCAGTTTCGGACAGGGAGATACGCAGTATTTT. As protein: CASSFGQGDTQYF.

The chain is built from TRBV9 and TRBJ1-1, with 8 bases fitting TRBD1. The CDR3 runs to 16 residues. The V and J ends lost 4 bases and 2 bases, in that order; junction bases with no gene match: 10. The germline gives CDR1 SGDLS, CDR2 YYNGEE. CDR3 sequence (DNA): TGTGCCAGCAGCCCCCGACATCAGGGGGCCAACACTGAAGCTTTCTTT. Translation gives CASSPRHQGANTEAFF.

The V gene is TRBV21-1, the J gene TRBJ2-4; whether TRBD1, the table's D call, matches the DNA was not checked. TRBV21-1 is reported as a pseudogene. The CDR3 extends over 17 amino acids. The CDR3, as DNA: TGTGCCAGCAGCAAAGTTCGAACAGGGTGGAAGTCCCACATTCAGTACTTC. Its protein is CASSKVRTGWKSHIQYF.

This clonotype was counted ten times or more. The chain is built from TRBV20-1 and TRBJ1-1, with 11 bases aligning to TRBD1. The CDR3 contains 15 residues. The germline V gene encodes CDR1 DFQATT and CDR2 SNEGSKA (reference sequence). V lost 3 bases to trimming and J lost 0 bases; unmatched junction nucleotides: 3. CDR3 protein: CSASGTGGMNTEAFF. The CDR3 region has the DNA TGCAGTGCTAGCGGGACAGGGGGTATGAACACTGAAGCTTTCTTT.

J is TRBJ1-2 and V is TRBV7-2, with unresolved D. Germline V gene data show CDR1 as SGHTA and CDR2 as FQGNSA. The CDR3 covers 14 residues. The V gene lost 5 bases and the J gene lost 0 bases, with 10 bases spanning the gap. The CDR3 sequence: CASSIGQSNYGYTF. The CDR3 nucleotides are TGTGCCAGCAGCATTGGTCAATCTAACTATGGCTACACCTTC.

This clonotype has a handful of counts. The rearrangement uses TRBV7-2 and TRBJ2-7, with 7 positions matching TRBD2. The V gene's germline CDR1 is SGHTA and CDR2 FQGNSA. Trimming removed 9 bases from V and 1 base from J; junction bases left unmatched: 12. This CDR3 is built from 15 residues. CDR3 nucleotide sequence: TGTGCCAGTGCGACGGCGGCGGGAGCATCCTACGAGCAGTACTTC. As protein: CASATAAGASYEQYF.

This clonotype came up a few times. The chain couples TRBV28 to TRBJ2-7, with 7 bases matching TRBD1. The CDR3 has 13 residues. Trimming at V came to 5 bases and at J to 3 bases, leaving 4 bases not matched to a gene. Germline V CDR1 and CDR2: MDHEN, SYDVKM. CDR3: CASSDRANYEQYF. CDR3 DNA: TGTGCCAGCAGTGACAGGGCGAACTACGAGCAGTACTTC.

The rearrangement joins TRBV10-3 to TRBJ2-1; 11 bases agree with TRBD2. The length of the CDR3 is 17 residues. Germline assignment: CDR1 ENHRY and CDR2 SYGVKD. Trimming at V came to 6 bases and at J to 2 bases, leaving 9 bases not matched to a gene. CDR3: CAIRGTSGSSPYNEQFF. CDR3 nucleotides: TGTGCCATCAGGGGGACTAGCGGATCCAGCCCCTACAATGAGCAGTTCTTC.

CDR3 region: CSAPEWGGYQETQYF. In nucleotides, the CDR3 is TGCAGTGCCCCCGAATGGGGGGGGTACCAAGAGACCCAGTACTTC. The V gene is TRBV20-1, the J gene TRBJ2-5, with 7 positions matching TRBD2. V trimming: 6 bases; J trimming: 0 bases; junction bases outside the gene matches: 10. CDR3 length: 15 amino acids. Germline CDR1 reads DFQATT; CDR2 reads SNEGSKA (reference sequence).

This clonotype was seen at least ten times. This rearrangement joins TRBV29-1 to TRBJ2-3, with TRBD2 matching over 7 bases. This CDR3 has 16 residues. The germline CDR1 and CDR2 sequences are SQVTM and ANQGSEA. Trimming at V came to 1 base and at J to 6 bases, leaving 13 bases not matched to a gene. DNA of the CDR3: TGCAGCGTTGAAGGGACTAGTGACATGTCCTCGGATACGCAGTATTTT. Its protein is CSVEGTSDMSSDTQYF.

V gene TRBV29-1 combines with J gene TRBJ1-5; TRBD1 agrees at 8 bases. From germline, CDR1 is SQVTM and CDR2 ANQGSEA. The length of the CDR3 is 13 residues. Unmatched junction bases numbered 9, after V lost 7 bases and J lost 7 bases. The CDR3 DNA reads TGCAGCGCTGGACAGGGAACGAGCCAGCCCCAGCATTTT. Protein: CSAGQGTSQPQHF. Full variable domain (remainder filled in from reference TRBV29-1 and TRBJ1-5): SAVISQKPSRDICQRGTSLTIQCQVDSQVTMMFWYRQQPGQSLTLIATANQGSEATYESGFVIDKFPISRPNLTFSTLTVSNMSPEDSSIYLCSAGQGTSQPQHFGDGTRLSIL.

V gene TRBV5-1 combines with J gene TRBJ2-7; D remains unclear. Trimming removed 3 bases at V and 6 bases at J, with 16 bases between. CDR3 size: 14 residues. Looked up from germline, CDR1 is SGHRS and CDR2 is YFSETQ. The CDR3 DNA reads TGCGCCAGCAGCTCAGACAACCTCCAAGGCGAGCAGTACTTC. It translates to CASSSDNLQGEQYF.